The subject of this entry is one T cell receptor (beta chain). TCRdb's table, derived via immunoSEQ multiplex PCR, lists solely in-frame clones and lacks some. This sample carries around 100,000 clones, around 93% of them seen once, and the ten largest clones take about 2.5%. The CDR3 sequence is 14 residues long. Germline V gene lookup returns CDR1 LNHDA and CDR2 SQIVND (reference sequence). V was clipped by 4 bases and J by 3 bases; unmatched bases: 4. This sample is drawn from a study of blood T cell repertoires in COVID-19. Sequencing used peripheral blood. The sequence came from a human donor with active COVID-19. The donor label of this sample is uncertain. This chain connects TRBV19 to TRBJ2-7; 9 bases fit TRBD1. The CDR3 reads CASSTAGQGYEQYF. CDR3 coding DNA: TGTGCCAGTAGTACTGCGGGACAGGGCTACGAGCAGTACTTC.